These 10 T cell receptor beta chains were all obtained from the same sample, sequenced in a study of cytomegalovirus exposure and HLA in healthy donors (dated by TCRdb to about 2017). The protocol used for the library was the immunoSEQ multiplex PCR assay. A mixture of 60 forward primers for TCR Vbeta segments and 13 reverse primers for TCR Jbeta segments was used in the multiplex PCR. TCRdb mirrors the immuneACCESS table, restricted to in-frame sequences. Some clones are absent from its copies; in checked studies, under half trace to an unresolved V gene, and the reason for the others is unknown. Present in this sample are around 140,000 clones, 73% of which were seen just once. Roughly 1.7% of the sample is held by the ten biggest clonotypes. The sequenced material came from PBMCs. The receptors were sampled from a woman aged 18-29 years in good health and CMV-seronegative.

This clone was counted once. The chain carries TRBV29-1 and TRBJ1-2; TRBD1 is a possible D gene (6 bases). The germline gives CDR1 SQVTM, CDR2 ANQGSEA. V lost 5 bases, J lost 6 bases, and 16 bases lay in between. This CDR3 comprises 13 residues. For the CDR3, the DNA is TGCAGCGTTCGTCAGGGGTTTGCCGATGGCTACACCTTC. Protein product: CSVRQGFADGYTF.

This chain connects TRBV2 to TRBJ2-2; D may be TRBD1 (5 bases). The germline gives CDR1 SNHLY, CDR2 FYNNEI. CDR3 size: 14 residues. V lost 2 bases and J 6 bases, leaving 10 bases between the germline ends. CDR3 protein: CASSEQGDAGELFF. CDR3 coding DNA: TGTGCCAGCAGTGAACAGGGCGACGCCGGGGAGCTGTTTTTT.

CDR3 coding DNA: TGTGCCAGCAGCCCCAAGCCGACAGAGAACACTGAAGCTTTCTTT. Translation gives CASSPKPTENTEAFF. The J gene is TRBJ1-1, the V gene TRBV5-5, with a possible D match to TRBD1 (5 bases). The CDR3 covers 15 residues. The germline V and J ends were trimmed by 4 bases and 1 base, with 14 bases remaining between them. Per germline, CDR1 SGHKS and CDR2 YYEKEE (reference sequence).

The chain couples TRBV18 to TRBJ2-5; D is undetermined. Germline CDR1 KGHSH, CDR2 LQKENI. The CDR3 has 14 residues. The V gene lost 2 bases and the J gene lost 4 bases, with 11 bases spanning the gap. The CDR3 protein is CASSPSSIGETQYF. Here the CDR3 DNA reads TGTGCCAGCTCACCAAGCTCAATTGGAGAGACCCAGTACTTC.

The chain couples TRBV28 to TRBJ2-5; 8 positions agree with TRBD1. Germline assignment: CDR1 MDHEN and CDR2 SYDVKM. This CDR3 is built from 12 residues. Germline trimming cut 10 bases from V and 7 bases from J; bases unmatched to any gene: 8. The CDR3 nucleotides are TGTGCCACCACAGGGGGTAAGCGGACCCAGTACTTC. Translating gives CATTGGKRTQYF.

This rearrangement joins TRBV6-1 to TRBJ1-1; a possible D gene is TRBD1 (6 bases). Deletions cut 6 bases from V and 1 base from J, with 12 bases between. In germline, CDR1 is MNHNS, CDR2 SASEGT. CDR3 length equals 14 residues. In nucleotides, the CDR3 is TGTGCCAGCAGGACTACAGGGCCGAACACTGAAGCTTTCTTT. It is translated as CASRTTGPNTEAFF.

The J gene is TRBJ2-1, the V gene TRBV27; 14 nucleotides line up with TRBD2. The J segment lost 9 bases and the V segment lost 4 bases, leaving 11 bases of the junction unmatched. CDR1 MNHEY and CDR2 SMNVEV come from the germline V gene (reference sequence). The CDR3 has 17 residues. CDR3 sequence (DNA): TGTGCCAGCAGTTCACAATTAGGGACTAGCGGGGGTGGTGAGCAGTTCTTC. Translated: CASSSQLGTSGGGEQFF.

The chain combines TRBV19 with TRBJ1-2, with D tentatively TRBD1 (6 bases). Germline-derived CDR1 and CDR2 are LNHDA and SQIVND (reference sequence). The germline V and J ends were trimmed by 5 bases and 5 bases, with 15 bases remaining between them. This CDR3 is built from 14 residues. The DNA for the CDR3 is TGTGCCAGTAGTCTTCAGGGGATAACTTATGGCTACACCTTC. It translates to CASSLQGITYGYTF.

The table lists this clone with a few counts. The CDR3 bases are TGTGCCAGCAGTGCACCGGGACTATCACGAGGGTCGTACGTC. Its protein is CASSAPGLSRGSYV. This sequence joins TRBV27 and TRBJ2-7; 7 bases align to TRBD2. Germline lookup yields CDR1 MNHEY and CDR2 SMNVEV (reference sequence). The CDR3 is 14 amino acids. V shed 5 bases, J shed 12 bases, and the junction held 16 bases outside the gene matches.

The rearrangement links TRBV6-1 to TRBJ1-2, with D possibly matching TRBD1 (6 bases). The CDR3 totals 13 residues. Germline lookup yields CDR1 MNHNS and CDR2 SASEGT. The ends were cut back, 3 bases at V and 8 bases at J, with 13 bases in the middle. The CDR3 coding sequence is TGTGCCAGCAGTGAGGTGGGGGCGCAGGGCTACACCTTC. Encoded protein: CASSEVGAQGYTF.